This passage covers 3 T cell receptor beta chains from one sample sequenced in a study of T cells in Graves' hyperthyroidism and ophthalmopathy. Amplification of TCR beta CDR3 regions used RNA as the template. TCR CDR3 regions were first amplified by RT-PCR with HTBI primers. TCRdb passed the multiplex PCR reads through MiXCR, listing each CDR3 protein once. The profile shows about 400,000 distinct CDR3 sequences, 25% of them singletons. The specimen sequenced was blood. The receptors here all came from a man aged 45-65 years with Graves' hyperthyroidism.

The chain joins TRBV24-1 to TRBJ2-7; tentatively, D is TRBD1 or TRBD2 (5 bases each). The CDR3 sequence is 14 residues long. V was cut by 3 bases and J by 6 bases, with 14 bases left in between. CDR1 is KGHDR, CDR2 SFDVKD, per germline. DNA of the CDR3: TGTGCCACCAGTGATCCCGGGACCTCGGGCGAGCAGTACTTC. Translation: CATSDPGTSGEQYF.

This clonotype was seen many times. V usage is TRBV6-1 and J usage is TRBJ2-5, with TRBD1 matching over 8 bases. CDR3 length: 15 amino acids. Germline V gene sequence: CDR1 MNHNS, CDR2 SASEGT. With V trimmed by 1 base and J by 5 bases, 6 bases remained unmatched. Written as DNA, the CDR3 is TGTGCCAGCAGTGAAGGACAGGGGAGCGGGGAGACCCAGTACTTC. Translation: CASSEGQGSGETQYF.

V usage is TRBV7-8 and J usage is TRBJ2-7, with a weak D call TRBD2 (5 bases). Germline V lookup: CDR1 SGHVS, CDR2 FQNEAQ. V dropped 1 base and J dropped 2 bases, with 9 bases sitting between them. The CDR3 sequence is 14 residues long. CDR3 sequence (DNA): TGTGCCAGCAGCTTAGGGGCAGCGGCCTACGAGCAGTACTTC. This sequence encodes CASSLGAAAYEQYF.